One sample yielded the 12 T cell receptor beta chains listed below, sequenced in a study of T cell repertoires in cytomegalovirus infection. TCRdb used MiXCR to reprocess the reads, holding one entry per CDR3 protein. The table includes more than 350,000 distinct CDR3 sequences, roughly a third detected once. The sample comprised PBMCs. The receptors stem from a human donor in good health (CMV status not recorded). Some clones in this sample may be carry-over from other donors' samples.

This clonotype was seen once. The rearrangement uses TRBV6-8 and TRBJ1-3; D is possibly TRBD1 (5 bases). The CDR3 spans 15 residues. Trimming took 6 bases from V and 0 from J, leaving 12 bases between them. The germline V gene has CDR1 MNHGY and CDR2 SAAAGT. For the CDR3, the DNA is TGTGCCAGCAGACGTAACAGGAACTCTGGAAACACCATATATTTT. This gives the protein CASRRNRNSGNTIYF.

This clonotype appeared a few times. J is TRBJ2-5 and V is TRBV7-2; 7 positions match TRBD1. CDR3 size: 15 residues. Germline CDR1 is SGHTA and CDR2 is FQGNSA. Unmatched junction bases numbered 10, after V lost 4 bases and J lost 5 bases. The CDR3 nucleotides are TGTGCCAGCAGCTCCTCCACAGGGGAAAGGGAGACCCAGTACTTC. This sequence encodes CASSSSTGERETQYF.

This clonotype was picked up a small number of times. The chain uses TRBV7-9 and TRBJ1-1; TRBD1 might be the D (5 bases). Trimming left V 5 bases short and J 7 bases short, with 20 bases between. The CDR3 spans 15 residues. CDR1 is SEHNR, CDR2 FQNEAQ, per germline (reference sequence). CDR3 coding DNA: TGTGCCAGCAGCCCCCCTGGGGGGGGGGACCTTGAAGCTTTCTTT. This gives the protein CASSPPGGGDLEAFF.

The V and J genes are TRBV7-4 and TRBJ2-1, with a tentative D call TRBD2 (7 bases). This CDR3 is 16 amino acids long. V was clipped by 0 bases and J by 8 bases, with 17 bases between them. Germline CDR1 SGHVT, CDR2 SQSDAQ. DNA of the CDR3: TGTGCCAGCAGCTTAGCAGGTCGGGGGGCCACGGATGAGCAGTTCTTC. It is translated as CASSLAGRGATDEQFF.

Turning to this clonotype: The CDR3 carries no conserved terminal phenylalanine or tryptophan, so it likely arises from a read error. The DNA is omitted, as the CDR3 cannot be located on it reliably, and the CDR3 follows TCRdb's listing. The V and J genes are TRBV6-8 and TRBJ2-1. Germline lookup yields CDR1 MNHGY and CDR2 SAAAGT. The CDR3 spans 10 residues, counting both ends. CDR3: CASSGSGQLL.

The rearrangement uses TRBV7-9 and TRBJ2-2; unclear D gene. The V gene lost 5 bases and the J gene lost 7 bases, with 8 bases spanning the gap. The CDR3 runs 12 residues. The V gene's germline CDR1 is SEHNR and CDR2 FQNEAQ (reference sequence). The CDR3 DNA follows: TGTGCCAGCAGCCAACATGACGGGGAGCTGTTTTTT. Protein: CASSQHDGELFF.

This clonotype has more than one count but fewer than ten. The chain has TRBV6-2 or TRBV6-3 and TRBJ2-1, with TRBD2 matching 7 bases. V lost 2 bases and J lost 8; bases outside the gene matches: 6. There are 14 residues in the CDR3. The V gene's germline CDR1 is MNHEY and CDR2 SVGEGT. The CDR3 loop reads CASSYTSAGDEQFF. In DNA, the CDR3 is TGTGCCAGCAGTTACACGTCGGCGGGGGATGAGCAGTTCTTC.

The chain carries TRBV6-1 and TRBJ1-2; D is uncertain. CDR1 is MNHNS, CDR2 SASEGT, per germline. Trimming pared 2 bases from V and 2 bases from J, leaving 12 bases between. This CDR3 is built from 15 residues. DNA of the CDR3: TGTGCCAGCAGTGAATATGGATCCGTGAACTATGGCTACACCTTC. Its protein is CASSEYGSVNYGYTF.

The gene calls are TRBV19 and TRBJ1-6; 9 positions agree with TRBD1. CDR1 LNHDA and CDR2 SQIVND come from the germline V gene (reference sequence). V shed 4 bases and J 12 bases; nucleotides not matched to a gene: 7. The length of the CDR3 is 14 residues. CDR3 DNA sequence: TGTGCCAGTAGTACGGGACAGGGAACGGGACCCCTCCACTTT. Its translation is CASSTGQGTGPLHF.

This clonotype was observed many times. This rearrangement joins TRBV7-2 to TRBJ2-7, with 12 bases lining up with TRBD2. Per germline, CDR1 SGHTA and CDR2 FQGNSA. Trimming at V came to 4 bases and at J to 4 bases, leaving 11 bases not matched to a gene. The CDR3 is made up of 17 amino acids. CDR3 sequence (DNA): TGTGCCAGCAGCTCCGGGGAACTAGCGGGGGGTTGGTACGAGCAGTACTTC. Translating it yields CASSSGELAGGWYEQYF.

Many counts were recorded for this clonotype. The rearrangement links TRBV7-9 to TRBJ2-2; tentative D call: TRBD1 (5 bases). V lost 3 bases and J lost 0, with 5 bases in between. The CDR3 has 14 amino acids. Germline CDR1 is SEHNR and CDR2 is FQNEAQ (reference sequence). The CDR3: CASSLTANTGELFF. DNA of the CDR3: TGTGCCAGCAGCTTGACAGCGAACACCGGGGAGCTGTTTTTT.

In this sample, this clonotype turned up many times. The rearrangement joins TRBV7-6 to TRBJ2-2; possible D gene TRBD2, 6 bases. Trimming stripped 5 bases from V and 5 bases from J, with 15 bases between. Germline V lookup: CDR1 SGHVS, CDR2 FNYEAQ. The CDR3 covers 15 residues. In DNA form, the CDR3 reads TGTGCCAGCAGCGGACATCTCGGGGGAACCGGGGAGCTGTTTTTT. As protein: CASSGHLGGTGELFF.